These 15 T cell receptor beta chains were sequenced from one sample in a study of T cells in Graves' hyperthyroidism and ophthalmopathy. TCR beta CDR3 sequences were amplified from RNA transcripts. HTBI primers were the set used in a first-round RT-PCR of the TCR CDR3. TCRdb re-called the multiplex PCR reads through MiXCR, storing one row per CDR3 protein. Altogether about 640,000 distinct CDR3 sequences are present, 45% being singletons, with the ten largest covering under 8.5%. Sequencing input: peripheral blood or thyroid tissue (not recorded which). Receptors were obtained from an adult man with Graves' disease, either hyperthyroidism or ophthalmopathy (not recorded which).

The chain employs TRBV25-1 and TRBJ2-7, with 12 bases lining up with TRBD2. Looked up from germline, CDR1 is MGHDK and CDR2 is SYGVNS. V dropped 6 bases and J dropped 6; count of bases not matched to a gene: 6. The CDR3 runs 14 residues. The CDR3 loop reads CASSPSGLAGEQYF. The CDR3 region has the DNA TGTGCCAGCAGCCCCTCGGGACTAGCGGGCGAGCAGTACTTC.

Ten or more counts support this clonotype. V is TRBV2 and J is TRBJ1-4; 11 positions agree with TRBD1. Germline trimming cut 4 bases from V and 7 bases from J; bases unmatched to any gene: 5. CDR1 SNHLY and CDR2 FYNNEI come from the germline V gene. The CDR3 sequence is 15 residues long. The CDR3 sequence: CASSGDRGDSEKLFF. The DNA of the CDR3 is TGTGCCAGCAGTGGGGACAGGGGGGATTCTGAAAAACTGTTTTTT. Full variable domain (missing parts from reference TRBV2 and TRBJ1-4): EPEVTQTPSHQVTQMGQEVILRCVPISNHLYFYWYRQILGQKVEFLVSFYNNEISEKSEIFDDQFSVERPDGSNFTLKIRSTKLEDSAMYFCASSGDRGDSEKLFFGSGTQLSVL.

This clonotype has a handful of counts. A read error may account for a junction end that differs from germline. The V and J genes are TRBV7-7 and TRBJ2-5; TRBD1 is a possible D gene (5 bases). Germline CDR1 and CDR2: SSHAT and FNYEAQ (reference sequence). CDR3 length: 16 residues. In DNA form, the CDR3 reads TGTGCTAGCAGCTTAGTTCAGGGCGCGCCTTGGGAGACCCAGTACTTC. As protein: CASSLVQGAPWETQYF.

CDR3 protein: CASSEAGQGTHEQYF. Written as DNA, the CDR3 is TGTGCCAGCAGTGAAGCTGGACAGGGGACGCACGAGCAGTACTTC. This rearrangement joins TRBV2 to TRBJ2-5; 9 bases match TRBD1. The J call may be wrong; the DNA end is better matched by TRBJ2-7. Per the germline V gene, CDR1 is SNHLY and CDR2 is FYNNEI. The CDR3 runs to 15 residues.

To note about this clonotype: One junction end disagrees with the germline gene, perhaps due to a read error. V gene TRBV5-1 combines with J gene TRBJ1-3; D ambiguous. The CDR3 covers 13 residues. The germline CDR1 and CDR2 sequences are SGHRS and YFSETQ. As DNA, the CDR3 is TGTGCCAGCAGCGTCCACGGTGTAGACACCATATATTTT. Amino acids: CASSVHGVDTIYF. The whole variable domain, filled in from reference TRBV5-1 and TRBJ1-3, reads KAGVTQTPRYLIKTRGQQVTLSCSPISGHRSVSWYQQTPGQGLQFLFEYFSETQRNKGNFPGRFSGRQFSNSRSEMNVSTLELGDSALYLCASSVHGVDTIYFGEGSWLTVV.

Note on this clonotype: This may be a read error, as it is one base from a much larger clone. This chain uses TRBV29-1 with TRBJ2-7; D possibly corresponds to TRBD2 (5 bases). This CDR3 spans 13 amino acids. Germline V gene sequence: CDR1 SQVTM, CDR2 ANQGSEA. The CDR3 sequence: CSAAAEASYEQYF. The CDR3 DNA follows: TGCAGTGCCGCAGCGGAGGCCTCCTACGAGCAGTACTTC.

The chain couples TRBV15 to TRBJ2-7, with 9 bases identical to TRBD2. The CDR3 runs 14 residues. Per the germline V gene, CDR1 is LNHNV and CDR2 is YYDKDF (reference sequence). The V segment lost 4 bases and the J segment 6 bases; nucleotides outside the gene matches: 7. CDR3 sequence: CATSTGTSIREQYF. CDR3 bases: TGTGCCACCAGCACCGGGACTAGCATCCGCGAGCAGTACTTC.

The table lists this clonotype with many counts. The genes are TRBV10-2 and TRBJ1-5; D remains ambiguous. Germline values: CDR1 WSHSY, CDR2 SAAADI. The V end was cut by 6 bases, the J end by 5 bases, with 11 bases between. CDR3 length: 13 residues. This CDR3 is CASSVIWDQPQHF. Here the CDR3 DNA reads TGCGCCAGCAGCGTGATTTGGGATCAGCCCCAGCATTTT.

This clonotype showed up just once. The rearrangement links TRBV6-4 to TRBJ1-5; D remains unclear. The CDR3 is made up of 13 amino acids. CDR1 is MRHNA, CDR2 SNTAGT, per germline. The germline V and J ends were trimmed by 0 bases and 7 bases, with 7 bases remaining between them. The CDR3 protein is CASSDSTGQPQHF. Written as DNA, the CDR3 is TGTGCCAGCAGTGACTCTACCGGGCAGCCCCAGCATTTT.

The V call is TRBV10-2, the J call TRBJ2-7; D may be TRBD2 (6 bases). Germline-derived CDR1 and CDR2 are WSHSY and SAAADI. The ends were cut back, 6 bases at V and 0 bases at J, with 21 bases in the middle. The CDR3 has 17 residues. Here the CDR3 DNA reads TGCGCCAGCAGCCCCGAGACGGGACTCCCTAACTCCTACGAGCAGTACTTC. Translation gives CASSPETGLPNSYEQYF.

This chain links TRBV7-2 with TRBJ1-5, with D possibly being TRBD1 (5 bases). Per germline, CDR1 SGHTA and CDR2 FQGNSA. The length of the CDR3 is 15 residues. V gave up 6 bases and J gave up 0 bases, with 12 bases separating them. The CDR3 DNA follows: TGTGCCAGCAGTGAAGGGACCCTTAGCAATCAGCCCCAGCATTTT. This gives the protein CASSEGTLSNQPQHF.

This clonotype came up a few times. The chain couples TRBV20-1 to TRBJ2-7, with 7 positions matching TRBD2. Germline V gives CDR1 DFQATT, CDR2 SNEGSKA (reference sequence). The CDR3 is made up of 14 amino acids. The ends lost 3 bases at V and 7 bases at J; junction bases unmatched: 12. The CDR3 protein is CSASWLAESGEQYF. In DNA, the CDR3 is TGCAGTGCTAGTTGGCTAGCGGAAAGTGGAGAGCAGTACTTC.

This clonotype was detected a few times. The chain employs TRBV20-1 and TRBJ1-6; possible D gene TRBD1, 6 bases. Germline V gene data show CDR1 as DFQATT and CDR2 as SNEGSKA (reference sequence). The V and J ends lost 3 bases and 6 bases respectively, with 15 bases between them. CDR3 length equals 15 residues. The CDR3, as DNA: TGCAGTGCTAGCCAGGGGCCGGGACCTAATTCACCCCTCCACTTT. Protein sequence: CSASQGPGPNSPLHF.

The J gene is TRBJ1-1, the V gene TRBV2; a possible D gene is TRBD1 (5 bases). The germline CDR1 and CDR2 sequences are SNHLY and FYNNEI. This CDR3 has 11 residues. The germline V and J ends were trimmed by 10 bases and 11 bases, with 17 bases remaining between them. The CDR3 coding sequence is TGTGCCACCACCGGGGCTCAGGTTGCTTTCTTT. This codes for CATTGAQVAFF.

As to this clonotype: The germline gene is not matched at one end of the junction; a read error may be the cause. The gene calls are TRBV7-9 and TRBJ2-7, with D unclear. CDR3 size: 15 residues. Per the germline V gene, CDR1 is SEHNR and CDR2 is FQNEAQ (reference sequence). CDR3 amino acids: CASSQDFRGVYEQYF. CDR3 coding DNA: TGCGCCAGCAGCCAAGATTTTCGAGGAGTCTACGAGCAGTACTTC.